This T cell receptor beta chain was sequenced for a study of blood T cells in healthy people across ages. Whole-study results and caveats: In the absence of known donor CMV status, changes in expanded clonotypes were possibly confounded. A roughly linear age-dependent decrease characterized TCR beta diversity per million T cells.

CDR1 and CDR2 (germline): SGHTA, FQGNSA. This CDR3 region has 12 residues. The V end lost 2 bases, the J end lost 8 bases, and 9 bases lay between the germline ends. The sample providers were healthy Caucasian people from Russia, aged roughly 6 to 95. It was with a sample-barcoded 5' primer and a J-beta primer mix that a second PCR of about 7 to 12 cycles was run. Each cDNA molecule carried a tag from a template-switch adaptor that contained 12 random nucleotides. TCRdb ran MiXCR on the 5' RACE reads and lists one entry per CDR3 protein. This sample has 650,000 to 1,000,000 distinct CDR3 sequences; about 36% occur once, and the top ten carry 10% to 15%. This clonotype was picked up a small number of times. Its antigen is undetermined.

The sequence was collected from a man younger than 35 in good health. The material sequenced was blood. This chain joins TRBV7-2 and TRBJ1-2, with unresolved D. The CDR3 region is CASSLLLDGYTF. CDR3 bases: TGTGCCAGCAGCTTACTTTTGGACGGCTACACCTTC.